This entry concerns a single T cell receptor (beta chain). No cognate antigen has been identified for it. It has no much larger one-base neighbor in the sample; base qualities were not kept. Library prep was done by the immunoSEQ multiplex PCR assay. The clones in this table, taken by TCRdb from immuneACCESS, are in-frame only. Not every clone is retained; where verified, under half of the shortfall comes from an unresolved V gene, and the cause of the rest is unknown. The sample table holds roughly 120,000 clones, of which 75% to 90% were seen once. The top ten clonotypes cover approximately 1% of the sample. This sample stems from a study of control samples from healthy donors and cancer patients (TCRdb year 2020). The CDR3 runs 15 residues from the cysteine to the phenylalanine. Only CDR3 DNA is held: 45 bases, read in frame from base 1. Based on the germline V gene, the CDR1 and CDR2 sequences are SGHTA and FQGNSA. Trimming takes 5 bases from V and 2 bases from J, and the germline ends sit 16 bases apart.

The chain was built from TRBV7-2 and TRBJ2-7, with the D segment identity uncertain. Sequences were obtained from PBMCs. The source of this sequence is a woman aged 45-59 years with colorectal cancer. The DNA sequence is TGTGCCAGCAGCCTTATGGGGTCCCACGCCTACGAGCAGTACTTC. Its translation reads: CASSLMGSHAYEQYF.